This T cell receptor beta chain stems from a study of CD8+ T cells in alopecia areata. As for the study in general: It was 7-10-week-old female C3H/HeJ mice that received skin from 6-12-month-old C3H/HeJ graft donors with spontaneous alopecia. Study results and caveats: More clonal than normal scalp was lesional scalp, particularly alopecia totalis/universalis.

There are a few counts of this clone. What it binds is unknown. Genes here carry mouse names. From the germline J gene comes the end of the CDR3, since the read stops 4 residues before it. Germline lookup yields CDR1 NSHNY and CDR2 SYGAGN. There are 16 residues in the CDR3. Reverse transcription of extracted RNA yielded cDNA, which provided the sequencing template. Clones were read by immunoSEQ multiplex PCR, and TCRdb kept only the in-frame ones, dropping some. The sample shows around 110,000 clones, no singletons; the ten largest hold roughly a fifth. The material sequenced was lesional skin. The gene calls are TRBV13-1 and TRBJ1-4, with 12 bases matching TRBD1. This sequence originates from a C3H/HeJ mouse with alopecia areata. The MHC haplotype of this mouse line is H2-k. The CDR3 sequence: CASSAPGQGASERLFF. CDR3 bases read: TGTGCCAGCAGTGCACCGGGACAGGGGGCTTCCGAA.